The 15 T cell receptor beta chains below come from one sample, sequenced in a study of shared clonotypes between healthy human individuals. Naive CD8 cells lacked CD45RO and underwent positive selection for CCR7, leaving out terminally differentiated effector memory CD45RA+ cells. Measured with immunoSEQ multiplex PCR; TCRdb has only the in-frame clones, and not every one. The table records around 1,900,000 clones, 85% to 95% of them present only once. The source material was naive CD8+ T cells from PBMCs. The origin of the receptors is a man aged 18 to 29 in good health. Some clones in this sample may be carry-over from other donors' samples.

This chain's CDR3 is CASSPGQVMAGANVLTF. The CDR3 DNA reads TGTGCCAGCAGCCCGGGACAGGTGATGGCTGGGGCCAACGTCCTGACTTTC. This chain connects TRBV7-3 to TRBJ2-6; 8 bases agree with TRBD1. This CDR3 is built from 17 residues. The V segment lost 5 bases and the J segment 2 bases; nucleotides outside the gene matches: 8. Germline V gene data show CDR1 as SGHTA and CDR2 as FQGTGA.

The rearrangement uses TRBV29-1 and TRBJ1-5; D remains ambiguous. The V end lost 0 bases, the J end lost 4 bases, and 4 bases lay between the germline ends. The CDR3 has 12 amino acids. The germline CDR1 and CDR2 sequences are SQVTM and ANQGSEA. CDR3 nucleotide sequence: TGCAGCGTTGAAGATGGAAATCAGCCCCAGCATTTT. Amino acids: CSVEDGNQPQHF. Based on the CDR3 plus reference TRBV29-1 and TRBJ1-5, the full variable domain is SAVISQKPSRDICQRGTSLTIQCQVDSQVTMMFWYRQQPGQSLTLIATANQGSEATYESGFVIDKFPISRPNLTFSTLTVSNMSPEDSSIYLCSVEDGNQPQHFGDGTRLSIL.

A note on this clone: This CDR3 is also generated by other DNA sequences in the sample. The genes are TRBV27 and TRBJ2-2; no firm D call. Germline CDR1 is MNHEY and CDR2 is SMNVEV (reference sequence). This CDR3 is 13 amino acids long. V was shortened by 3 bases and J by 4 bases, with 6 bases between the two germline ends. The CDR3 region is CASSFPGTGELFF. CDR3 DNA: TGTGCCAGCAGTTTTCCGGGCACCGGGGAGCTGTTTTTT.

V is TRBV27 and J is TRBJ2-5; D unclear. The CDR3 runs 13 residues. Trimming removed 6 bases from V and 1 base from J, with 9 bases in between. Germline V gene sequence: CDR1 MNHEY, CDR2 SMNVEV (reference sequence). CDR3 amino acids: CASSPLLQETQYF. CDR3 sequence (DNA): TGTGCCAGCAGCCCATTGCTCCAAGAGACCCAGTACTTC.

The chain joins TRBV4-3 to TRBJ2-1; D tentatively reads TRBD1 or TRBD2 (5 bases each). V lost 1 base, J lost 7 bases, and 17 bases lay in between. The CDR3 spans 16 residues. Looked up from germline, CDR1 is LGHNA and CDR2 is YSLEER. CDR3 nucleotide sequence: TGCGCCAGCAGCCAAGGGGGGTATAAGGACCTAAATGAGCAGTTCTTC. This encodes CASSQGGYKDLNEQFF.

Only one count was recorded for this clone. This sequence joins TRBV7-2 and TRBJ2-7; D may be TRBD2 (6 bases). This CDR3 spans 16 amino acids. Trimming cost V 1 base and J 0 bases, with 13 bases left between them. The germline V gene encodes CDR1 SGHTA and CDR2 FQGNSA. As DNA, the CDR3 is TGTGCCAGCAGCTTAGGTGTAGGGCGGGGCTCCTACGAGCAGTACTTC. Translated: CASSLGVGRGSYEQYF.

In this sample, this clone turned up once. The chain joins TRBV28 to TRBJ2-6, with a possible D match to TRBD1 (6 bases). The CDR3 contains 19 residues. V was shortened by 8 bases and J by 0 bases, with 23 bases between the two germline ends. Germline assignment: CDR1 MDHEN and CDR2 SYDVKM. The CDR3 spells CASDDGQSDSPSGANVLTF. CDR3 bases: TGTGCCAGCGACGACGGACAATCGGACAGCCCCTCTGGGGCCAACGTCCTGACTTTC.

This chain joins TRBV5-1 and TRBJ1-5; D remains ambiguous. Looked up from germline, CDR1 is SGHRS and CDR2 is YFSETQ. V was clipped by 1 base and J by 9 bases, with 11 bases between them. The CDR3 sequence is 13 residues long. CDR3 residues: CASSLQPTGPQHF. The DNA of the CDR3 is TGCGCCAGCAGCTTGCAACCGACCGGGCCCCAGCATTTT. Full variable domain (outside the CDR3, taken from reference TRBV5-1 and TRBJ1-5): KAGVTQTPRYLIKTRGQQVTLSCSPISGHRSVSWYQQTPGQGLQFLFEYFSETQRNKGNFPGRFSGRQFSNSRSEMNVSTLELGDSALYLCASSLQPTGPQHFGDGTRLSIL.

This sequence joins TRBV14 and TRBJ2-1; possible D gene TRBD2, 6 bases. Looked up from germline, CDR1 is SGHDN and CDR2 is FVKESK. The CDR3 is made up of 16 amino acids. V lost 5 bases and J 0 bases, leaving 14 bases between the germline ends. The CDR3 reads CASSSGLPSSYNEQFF. The CDR3 coding sequence is TGTGCCAGCAGCTCAGGACTACCTAGCTCCTACAATGAGCAGTTCTTC.

The chain joins TRBV5-4 to TRBJ1-4; TRBD1 aligns across 7 bases. Trimming cost V 2 bases and J 6 bases; bases outside gene matches: 4. The CDR3 sequence is 14 residues long. Germline V lookup: CDR1 SGHNT, CDR2 YYREEE (reference sequence). CDR3 DNA: TGTGCCAGCAGCTTAGACAGGGAGGATGAAAAACTGTTTTTT. It codes for CASSLDREDEKLFF. The full variable domain, its missing parts supplied by reference TRBV5-4 and TRBJ1-4, is ETGVTQSPTHLIKTRGQQVTLRCSSQSGHNTVSWYQQALGQGPQFIFQYYREEENGRGNFPPRFSGLQFPNYSSELNVNALELDDSALYLCASSLDREDEKLFFGSGTQLSVL.

This clone appeared once. Other DNA variants within this sample encode the same CDR3. This chain uses TRBV19 with TRBJ1-1, with unresolved D. The V and J ends lost 1 base and 4 bases respectively, with 10 bases between them. The CDR3 contains 14 residues. CDR1 and CDR2 from the germline V gene are LNHDA and SQIVND (reference sequence). The CDR3 bases are TGTGCCAGTAGTATAGTGGGTATACGCACTGAAGCTTTCTTT. Protein product: CASSIVGIRTEAFF.

The chain combines TRBV6-5 with TRBJ2-7; D may be TRBD2 (5 bases). Trimming pared 5 bases from V and 2 bases from J, leaving 7 bases between. CDR3 length: 12 residues. The germline gives CDR1 MNHEY, CDR2 SVGAGI. CDR3 sequence: CASSERAYEQYF. DNA of the CDR3: TGTGCCAGCAGTGAGAGGGCCTACGAGCAGTACTTC.

This clone occurred once. This rearrangement joins TRBV5-6 to TRBJ2-7; the match to TRBD2 covers 7 bases. CDR1 and CDR2 (germline): SGHDT, YYEEEE. CDR3 length: 15 residues. Trimming removed 4 bases from V and 4 bases from J; junction bases left unmatched: 11. The CDR3 coding sequence is TGTGCCAGCAGCCCCATTGCGGGAGTGGAGTACGAGCAGTACTTC. This translates into CASSPIAGVEYEQYF.

V and J are TRBV27 and TRBJ2-7; a weak D match, TRBD1 (5 bases). Germline assignment: CDR1 MNHEY and CDR2 SMNVEV (reference sequence). The CDR3 covers 11 residues. The V end was cut by 11 bases, the J end by 6 bases, with 14 bases between. The CDR3 reads CACLLGREQYF. CDR3 DNA sequence: TGTGCCTGCTTACTGGGGCGCGAGCAGTACTTC.

The chain combines TRBV27 with TRBJ2-1; no firm D call. Germline V gives CDR1 MNHEY, CDR2 SMNVEV (reference sequence). Trimming took 8 bases from V and 6 from J, leaving 17 bases between them. The CDR3 length is 14 residues. The CDR3 DNA is TGTGCCAGCTGTGAGAGAGGAGTCCGCAATGAGCAGTTCTTC. Amino acid sequence: CASCERGVRNEQFF.